Listed below are T cell receptor beta chains from one sample, sequenced in a study of T-cell reconstitution after alpha-beta-depleted transplantation in children. TCRdb reprocessed the PCR reads via MiXCR and lists one record per CDR3 protein. This repertoire shows 250,000 to 400,000 distinct CDR3 sequences, about a quarter found once; its top ten account for roughly 11%. The input for sequencing was PBMCs, mostly from graft donor cells, taken 180 days after TCRalphabeta/CD19-depleted stem cell transplant. The receptors originated from a male patient aged 5 to 17 who had a stem cell transplant for acute lymphoblastic leukemia, so the T cells may come from the graft donor. CDR3s include the opening cysteine and the closing phenylalanine or tryptophan. A D gene is named only where the DNA matches it firmly. Clone size appears in some rows only: once, few, many, or a class for an expanded clone.

size: NA; D: NA; J: TRBJ2-1; V: TRBV15; DNA: TGTGCCACCAGCAGGGGACTTTTTTCGTTCGATGAGCAGTTCTTC; CDR3: CATSRGLFSFDEQFF
size: NA; D: NA; J: TRBJ2-3; V: TRBV7-2; DNA: TGTGCCAGCAGCTTAGCGGGGCTAGCTTTCTCTAGCACAGATACGCAGTATTTT; CDR3: CASSLAGLAFSSTDTQYF
size: NA; D: NA; J: TRBJ2-3; V: TRBV7-2; DNA: TGTGCCAGCAGCTTAGCAAAAATTAGCACAGATACGCAGTATTTT; CDR3: CASSLAKISTDTQYF
size: NA; D: NA; J: TRBJ2-2; V: TRBV11-2; DNA: TGTGCCAGCAGCTTAAGTCCGGGAGACGTTTACGTTTACACCGGGGAGCTGTTTTTT; CDR3: CASSLSPGDVYVYTGELFF
size: NA; D: TRBD1; J: TRBJ1-2; V: TRBV13; DNA: TGTGCCAGCAGCTCGACAGGGGACGGCTACACCTTC; CDR3: CASSSTGDGYTF
size: NA; D: NA; J: TRBJ2-1; V: TRBV20-1; DNA: TGCAGTGCTAGGGGGTACGGGAGACCCCAACTCAATGAGCAGTTCTTC; CDR3: CSARGYGRPQLNEQFF
size: few; D: NA; J: TRBJ1-4; V: TRBV11-1; DNA: TGTGCCAGCAGCGACGGGGTTGCCGAAAGGGTCGCCGCCGGCGAGGAAAAACTGTTTTTT; CDR3: CASSDGVAERVAAGEEKLFF
size: few; D: TRBD2; J: TRBJ2-7; V: TRBV5-6; DNA: TGTGCCAGCAGCTTTCCGGGACTAGCGGACTACGAGCAGTACTTC; CDR3: CASSFPGLADYEQYF
size: NA; D: NA; J: TRBJ2-2; V: TRBV6-5; DNA: TGTGCCAGCAGTTACAAACAGTACACCGGGGAGCTGTTTTTT; CDR3: CASSYKQYTGELFF
size: NA; D: NA; J: TRBJ2-7; V: TRBV7-9; DNA: TGTGCCAGCAACTCGCCGGGAGCCTACGAGCAGTACTTC; CDR3: CASNSPGAYEQYF
size: NA; D: NA; J: TRBJ2-1; V: TRBV9; DNA: TGTGCCAGCGGGGAAGCCCCCTACAATGAGCAGTTCTTC; CDR3: CASGEAPYNEQFF
size: many; D: TRBD2; J: TRBJ2-1; V: TRBV5-6; DNA: TGTGCCAGCAGCCAACTAGCGGGAGGCTCCAATGAGCAGTTCTTC; CDR3: CASSQLAGGSNEQFF
size: NA; D: NA; J: TRBJ1-2; V: TRBV6-5; DNA: TGTGCCAGCAGTTACGCCAAACAGGATGAGCATGGCTACACCTTC; CDR3: CASSYAKQDEHGYTF
size: few; D: NA; J: TRBJ1-2; V: TRBV29-1; DNA: TGCAGCGTGGCAATGAGGGACGCCCTTTCAGCAGGCTATGGCTACACCTTC; CDR3: CSVAMRDALSAGYGYTF
size: NA; D: TRBD1; J: TRBJ2-3; V: TRBV18; DNA: TGTGCCAGCTCACCACGAGACAGGGGGCTAAATACGCAGTATTTT; CDR3: CASSPRDRGLNTQYF
size: NA; D: NA; J: TRBJ1-2; V: TRBV5-1; DNA: TGCGCCAGCAGCTTGGAGCTGGCCCGGAGACCTGTCGGCTACACCTTC; CDR3: CASSLELARRPVGYTF
size: few; D: TRBD1; J: TRBJ2-1; V: TRBV3-1; DNA: TGTGCCAGCAGCCAACAAGTCCGGAGGGGACAGGGGGGAACCTACAATGAGCAGTTCTTC; CDR3: CASSQQVRRGQGGTYNEQFF
size: NA; D: NA; J: TRBJ1-1; V: TRBV7-7; DNA: TGTGCCAGCAGCTTAATGGAGGGGACTGAAGCTTTCTTT; CDR3: CASSLMEGTEAFF
size: few; D: TRBD1; J: TRBJ1-6; V: TRBV5-1; DNA: TGCGCCAGCAGCTTGGAATGGGACAGAAAGGGGTATAATTCACCCCTCCACTTT; CDR3: CASSLEWDRKGYNSPLHF
size: NA; D: TRBD2; J: TRBJ2-2; V: TRBV9; DNA: TGTGCCAGCAGCGTAGCGGGAGCGGGGACCGGGGAGCTGTTTTTT; CDR3: CASSVAGAGTGELFF
size: few; D: NA; J: TRBJ2-7; V: TRBV5-1; DNA: TGCGCCAGCAGCTTGAGAGGATGGGGCGGGGACTTC; CDR3: CASSLRGWGGDF
size: many; D: NA; J: TRBJ2-5; V: TRBV5-1; DNA: TGCGCCAGCAGCAAGGGACTTCAAGAGACCCAGTACTTC; CDR3: CASSKGLQETQYF
size: NA; D: NA; J: TRBJ1-5; V: TRBV4-1; DNA: TGCGCCAGCAGCCAAGGACAGTATAGCAATCAGCCCCAGCATTTT; CDR3: CASSQGQYSNQPQHF
size: NA; D: NA; J: TRBJ2-1; V: TRBV5-1; DNA: TGCGCCAGCAGCTTGGGGGGGAGCTTGAACAATGAGCAGTTCTTC; CDR3: CASSLGGSLNNEQFF
size: NA; D: NA; J: TRBJ2-2; V: TRBV5-1; DNA: TGCGCCAGCAGCGCCGGACGGTCGAACATCGGGGAGCCGTTTTTT; CDR3: CASSAGRSNIGEPFF
size: once; D: NA; J: TRBJ2-1; V: TRBV11-3; DNA: TGTGCCAGCAGCTTAGCTTACAGGCCCGACAATGAGCAGTTCTTC; CDR3: CASSLAYRPDNEQFF
size: many; D: TRBD2; J: TRBJ2-2; V: TRBV12-3/TRBV12-4; DNA: TGTGCCAGCAGCCGCCGACTAGCGGTCAACACCGGGGAGCTGTTTTTT; CDR3: CASSRRLAVNTGELFF
size: few; D: NA; J: TRBJ1-5; V: TRBV7-6; DNA: TGTGCCAGCAGCTTAGAGGGATTGGGGGCTGGGAGTCAGCCCCAGCATTTT; CDR3: CASSLEGLGAGSQPQHF
size: once; D: NA; J: TRBJ1-5; V: TRBV29-1; DNA: TGCAGCGTTGGCTATTATAGCAATCAGCCCCAGCATTTT; CDR3: CSVGYYSNQPQHF
size: few; D: NA; J: TRBJ2-7; V: TRBV6-6; DNA: TGTGCCAGCACGATAAGGCCACCCTACGAGCAGTACTTC; CDR3: CASTIRPPYEQYF
size: NA; D: NA; J: TRBJ1-1; V: TRBV29-1; DNA: TGCAGCGTTGAACCAGGGCTGAACACTGAAGCTTTCTTT; CDR3: CSVEPGLNTEAFF
size: NA; D: TRBD1; J: TRBJ1-2; V: TRBV7-9; DNA: TGTGCCAGCAGCTTCGGGACAGCCTTGGCCTATGGCTACACCTTC; CDR3: CASSFGTALAYGYTF
size: few; D: NA; J: TRBJ2-6; V: TRBV9; DNA: TGTGCCAGCAGCGCCCAGGATATATCAGGTTCTGGGGCCAACGTCCTGACTTTC; CDR3: CASSAQDISGSGANVLTF
size: NA; D: TRBD1; J: TRBJ2-3; V: TRBV5-1; DNA: TGCGCCAGCAGTGATTTAGGGACAGGGCTGATGGATACGCAGTATTTT; CDR3: CASSDLGTGLMDTQYF
size: NA; D: NA; J: TRBJ1-6; V: TRBV7-6; DNA: TGTGCCAGCAGCTTAGACTACTCGGCCCTGGGTTCACCCCTCCACTTT; CDR3: CASSLDYSALGSPLHF
size: few; D: TRBD1; J: TRBJ1-2; V: TRBV7-9; DNA: TGTGCCAGCAGCCACGGCAACAGGGGCCTCTATGGCTACACCTTC; CDR3: CASSHGNRGLYGYTF
size: few; D: TRBD2; J: TRBJ2-7; V: TRBV5-1; DNA: TGCGCCAGCAGCTTGGGGCCCCTCGTAGCGGGTCCAACCTACGAGCAGTACTTC; CDR3: CASSLGPLVAGPTYEQYF
size: few; D: TRBD2; J: TRBJ2-7; V: TRBV7-9; DNA: TGTGCCAGCACCCTCGGACCGGGACTACTAATATACGAGCAGTACTTC; CDR3: CASTLGPGLLIYEQYF
size: NA; D: NA; J: TRBJ2-3; V: TRBV7-9; DNA: TGTGCCAGCAGCCGGGACACAGATACGCAGTATTTT; CDR3: CASSRDTDTQYF
size: NA; D: NA; J: TRBJ2-7; V: TRBV11-2; DNA: TGTGCCAGCAGCCCTCCGTGGAGGAACTCCTACGAGCAGTACTTC; CDR3: CASSPPWRNSYEQYF
size: NA; D: TRBD2; J: TRBJ2-5; V: TRBV4-1; DNA: TGCGCCAGCAGCCAAGATTGGGGGGGTCAAGAGACCCAGTACTTC; CDR3: CASSQDWGGQETQYF
size: few; D: NA; J: TRBJ2-7; V: TRBV7-3; DNA: TGTGCCAGCAGCCTGGACTCATGGGAGGAGCAGTACTTC; CDR3: CASSLDSWEEQYF
size: few; D: NA; J: TRBJ2-2; V: TRBV4-2; DNA: TGTGCCAGCAGCCAAGATAGATTCGCCGTAACCGGGGAGCTGTTTTTT; CDR3: CASSQDRFAVTGELFF
size: NA; D: NA; J: TRBJ2-1; V: TRBV18; DNA: TGTGCCAGCTCACCTCGCAACGGGCTACACAATGAGCAGTTCTTC; CDR3: CASSPRNGLHNEQFF
size: NA; D: TRBD2; J: TRBJ2-1; V: TRBV24-1; DNA: TGTGCCACCAGTGAGGGACTAGCGGGCCGCTCCTACAATGAGCAGTTCTTC; CDR3: CATSEGLAGRSYNEQFF
size: NA; D: TRBD2; J: TRBJ2-3; V: TRBV5-1; DNA: TGCGCCAGCAGCCCTAGCAGACTAGCGGATAACACAGATACGCAGTATTTT; CDR3: CASSPSRLADNTDTQYF
size: NA; D: NA; J: TRBJ2-7; V: TRBV20-1; DNA: TGCAGTGCTAGTCACGGGTCCTACGAGCAGTACTTC; CDR3: CSASHGSYEQYF
size: NA; D: TRBD2; J: TRBJ2-7; V: TRBV11-2; DNA: TGTGCCAGCAGCCCACGACTTGGCGGGAGTAGTTACGAGCAGTACTTC; CDR3: CASSPRLGGSSYEQYF
size: few; D: NA; J: TRBJ1-5; V: TRBV20-1; DNA: TGCAGTGCTCGCCACACCTCGGGTTTTACCTTGGGCAATCAGCCCCAGCATTTT; CDR3: CSARHTSGFTLGNQPQHF
size: few; D: NA; J: TRBJ2-7; V: TRBV5-1; DNA: TGCGCCAGCAGCTTGCGGGGCAGGCAGTCCTACGAGCAGTACTTC; CDR3: CASSLRGRQSYEQYF
size: few; D: NA; J: TRBJ2-3; V: TRBV12-3/TRBV12-4; DNA: TGTGCCAGCAGTTTCCGTCGCTCTAGCACAGATACGCAGTATTTT; CDR3: CASSFRRSSTDTQYF